This T cell receptor beta chain was recovered during a study of control samples from healthy donors and cancer patients. Repertoires were generated with immunoSEQ multiplex PCR, while TCRdb's copy carries only in-frame clones and drops some. Of fewer than 110,000 clones listed, about 89% were seen once; the top ten hold 7.8%. CDR3 size: 15 residues. The V end was cut by 2 bases, the J end by 4 bases, with 12 bases between. CDR1 SGHVS and CDR2 FQNEAQ come from the germline V gene. This chain joins TRBV7-8 and TRBJ2-1; possibly TRBD2 for D (5 bases). This receptor was identified in a young man in good health. Material for sequencing was blood. The CDR3 DNA reads as TGTGCCAGCAGCTTATATCAAGGACTTTACAATGAGCAGTTCTTC. Amino acids: CASSLYQGLYNEQFF.